One sample yielded the 13 T cell receptor beta chains listed below, sequenced in a study of blood T cell repertoires in COVID-19. TCRdb's table, derived via immunoSEQ multiplex PCR, lists solely in-frame clones and lacks some. Found here are 250,000 to 350,000 clones, roughly 80% of them singletons; the top ten hold roughly 1.5%. The sample comprised peripheral blood. The receptors shown here come from a human donor with COVID-19, enrolled during active disease. The donor label of this sample is uncertain.

The chain carries TRBV10-3 and TRBJ1-5, with 9 bases matching TRBD1. This CDR3 comprises 16 residues. The germline V gene encodes CDR1 ENHRY and CDR2 SYGVKD. The V and J ends lost 3 bases and 4 bases, in that order; junction bases with no gene match: 7. DNA for the CDR3: TGTGCCATCAGTGACCAAGGACAGGGGAGGAATCAGCCCCAGCATTTT. Translating gives CAISDQGQGRNQPQHF.

This chain links TRBV10-1 with TRBJ1-1; D is perhaps TRBD1 (6 bases). V was cut by 5 bases and J by 2 bases, with 21 bases left in between. CDR3 size: 17 residues. The germline V gene has CDR1 WNHNN and CDR2 SYGVQD (reference sequence). The CDR3 DNA sequence: TGCGCCAGCAGTTCTCCGGGACACCCAAAAATTAACACTGAAGCTTTCTTT. Encoded protein: CASSSPGHPKINTEAFF.

The rearrangement joins TRBV5-1 to TRBJ1-2; a possible D gene is TRBD1 (5 bases). V was shortened by 3 bases and J by 5 bases, with 11 bases between the two germline ends. Germline CDR1 SGHRS, CDR2 YFSETQ. CDR3 length: 13 residues. In nucleotides, the CDR3 is TGCGCCAGCAGCTCGGGGGTACAATATGGCTACACCTTC. This codes for CASSSGVQYGYTF.

V is TRBV3-1 (or the pseudogene TRBV3-2) and J is TRBJ2-1; D possibly corresponds to TRBD1 (6 bases). Germline loops: CDR1 LGHDT, CDR2 YNNKEL (reference sequence). Trimming took 4 bases from V and 3 from J, leaving 19 bases between them. This CDR3 comprises 17 residues. CDR3 sequence reads: CASSPGQGTLNYNEQFF. CDR3 in DNA: TGTGCCAGCAGCCCGGGGCAGGGGACCCTTAACTACAATGAGCAGTTCTTC.

Turning to this clone: The same CDR3 arises from other DNA sequences in this sample as well. V usage is TRBV6-5 and J usage is TRBJ1-4; 8 bases are shared with TRBD1. Germline CDR1 is MNHEY and CDR2 is SVGAGI. This CDR3 has 14 residues. J lost 3 bases, V lost 6 bases, and 3 bases had no gene match. The CDR3 DNA sequence: TGTGCCAGCAGACCGGGACAGGCTAATGAAAAACTGTTTTTT. It translates to CASRPGQANEKLFF.

This clone was counted once. CDR3 nucleotide sequence: TGTGCCAGCAGCCTTCGACAGGAGCCCCTCACTGAAGCTTTCTTT. Protein sequence: CASSLRQEPLTEAFF. The V call is TRBV7-9, the J call TRBJ1-1, with a tentative D call TRBD1 (6 bases). The CDR3 is made up of 15 amino acids. Germline assignment: CDR1 SEHNR and CDR2 FQNEAQ (reference sequence). With 5 bases removed from V and 4 bases from J, the gap between germline ends came to 17 bases.

This CDR3 reads CASSKGLAGDTQYF. In nucleotides, the CDR3 is TGTGCCAGCAGTAAAGGACTAGCGGGAGATACGCAGTATTTT. J is TRBJ2-3 and V is TRBV7-2; 11 bases line up with TRBD2. V trimming: 6 bases; J trimming: 5 bases; junction bases outside the gene matches: 4. Looked up from germline, CDR1 is SGHTA and CDR2 is FQGNSA. This CDR3 has 14 residues.

The J gene is TRBJ1-2, the V gene TRBV30; D perhaps matches TRBD1 (5 bases). Germline V gives CDR1 GTSNPN, CDR2 SVGIG (reference sequence). The CDR3 contains 13 residues. Trimming stripped 1 base from V and 6 bases from J, with 12 bases between. CDR3 bases: TGTGCCTGGAGTGGAACAGGCAAGGATGGCTACACCTTC. Its protein is CAWSGTGKDGYTF.

This clone has a single count. The chain joins TRBV27 to TRBJ1-6, with a weak D call TRBD1 (5 bases). The germline V gene has CDR1 MNHEY and CDR2 SMNVEV (reference sequence). This CDR3 is 12 amino acids long. V was pared by 4 bases and J by 9 bases, with 7 bases between. The CDR3 bases are TGTGCCAGCAGTTATCAGGGTTCACCCCTCCACTTT. It encodes CASSYQGSPLHF.

V is TRBV12-3 or TRBV12-4 and J is TRBJ1-2; maybe TRBD1 (5 bases). The CDR3 runs 13 residues. Trimming left V 5 bases short and J 6 bases short, with 13 bases between. In nucleotides, the CDR3 is TGTGCCAGCAGTCTCCGGACCAGGGATGGCTACACCTTC. The encoded protein is CASSLRTRDGYTF.

CDR3 nucleotides: TGTGCCCGTCTGGGCAGCACCACGAACACCGGGGAGCTGTTTTTT. This codes for CARLGSTTNTGELFF. This rearrangement joins TRBV30 to TRBJ2-2; D is uncertain. Germline V gene sequence: CDR1 GTSNPN, CDR2 SVGIG (reference sequence). The germline V and J ends were trimmed by 8 bases and 0 bases, with 16 bases remaining between them. The CDR3 extends over 15 amino acids. The full variable domain, rest sourced from reference TRBV30 and TRBJ2-2, is SQTIHQWPATLVQPVGSPLSLECTVEGTSNPNLYWYRQAAGRGLQLLFYSVGIGQISSEVPQNLSASRPQDRQFILSSKKLLLSDSGFYLCARLGSTTNTGELFFGEGSRLTVL.

V and J are TRBV2 and TRBJ2-5; possible D gene TRBD2, 5 bases. V lost 5 bases to trimming and J lost 3 bases, with 13 bases between them. The germline V gene encodes CDR1 SNHLY and CDR2 FYNNEI. The length of the CDR3 is 14 residues. CDR3 loop: CASSPFAGEETQYF. Written as DNA, the CDR3 is TGTGCCAGCAGTCCCTTCGCGGGTGAAGAGACCCAGTACTTC.

The gene calls are TRBV19 and TRBJ2-5; TRBD1 agrees at 10 bases. Per germline, CDR1 LNHDA and CDR2 SQIVND (reference sequence). CDR3 length: 15 amino acids. V was pared by 4 bases and J by 3 bases, with 5 bases of the junction left unmatched. The chain's CDR3 is CASSRDRGREETQYF. CDR3 DNA sequence: TGTGCCAGTAGTAGGGACAGGGGTAGGGAAGAGACCCAGTACTTC.